The entry that follows covers one TCR beta chain sequence. Its antigen is not identified. These data come from a study of CD8+CD57+ T cells in acquired aplastic anemia. Overall study: Around 3.5 ug was the average amount of DNA from sorted CD4+ and CD8+ cells.

CDR1 and CDR2 from the germline V gene are ENHRY and SYGVKD. The CDR3 is 19 residues long. Unmatched junction bases numbered 13, after V lost 2 bases and J lost 0 bases. Whole-study results and caveats: Controls and patients did not differ significantly in CD8+ Simpson's diversity. Researchers report that twenty-nine CD8+ CDR3 sequences appeared in both patients and controls.

For sequencing, patients were chosen who had shown expansion of CD8+CD57+ cells by flow cytometry. At the time of blood sampling, patients had not yet received any therapy. TCR beta VDJ and CDR3 profiling used genomic DNA as template. TCRdb ran MiXCR on the reads and lists one entry per CDR3 protein. Seen here are some 150,000 distinct CDR3 sequences, over 55% observed once, and the top ten hold about 50%. The sample taken for sequencing was sorted CD4+, CD8+, or CD8+CD57+ T cells (not recorded which) from PBMCs. The rearrangement links TRBV10-3 to TRBJ1-3; 7 bases are a match to TRBD1. This receptor was taken from a human donor with aplastic anemia. The CDR3 spells CAISEPVGQRPLSGNTIYF. In nucleotides, the CDR3 is TGTGCCATCAGTGAGCCGGTGGGACAGAGGCCTCTCTCTGGAAACACCATATATTTT.